This T cell receptor beta chain was identified in a study of PD-L1 blockade in urothelial cancer. Time point denoted: pretreatment peripheral blood. CDR3 length: 11 residues. Looked up from germline, CDR1 is ENHRY and CDR2 is SYGVKD. V lost 3 bases and J lost 7, with 4 bases in between. Repertoires were generated with immunoSEQ multiplex PCR, while TCRdb's copy carries only in-frame clones and drops some. The sample shows roughly 53,000 clones, around 88% of them seen only once. Source: PBMCs, taken around atezolizumab (anti-PD-L1) treatment. This clonotype was obtained from a woman aged 55 to 70 with urothelial cancer. This chain uses TRBV10-3 with TRBJ2-1; D is ambiguous. The CDR3 nucleotides are TGTGCCATCAGTGACACTAATGAGCAGTTCTTC. This gives the protein CAISDTNEQFF.